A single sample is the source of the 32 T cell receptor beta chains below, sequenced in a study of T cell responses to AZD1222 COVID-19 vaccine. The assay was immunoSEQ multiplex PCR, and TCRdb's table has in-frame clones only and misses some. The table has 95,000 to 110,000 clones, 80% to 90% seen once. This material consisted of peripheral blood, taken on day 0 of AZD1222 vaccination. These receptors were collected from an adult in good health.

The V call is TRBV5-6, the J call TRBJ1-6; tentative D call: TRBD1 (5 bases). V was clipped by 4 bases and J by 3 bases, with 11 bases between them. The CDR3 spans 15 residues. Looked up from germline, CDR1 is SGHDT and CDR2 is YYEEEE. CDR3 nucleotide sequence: TGTGCCAGCAGCCGCCGACAGAGCTATAATTCACCCCTCCACTTT. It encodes CASSRRQSYNSPLHF. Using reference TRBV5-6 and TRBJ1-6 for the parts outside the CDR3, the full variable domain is DAGVTQSPTHLIKTRGQQVTLRCSPKSGHDTVSWYQQALGQGPQFIFQYYEEEERQRGNFPDRFSGHQFPNYSSELNVNALLLGDSALYLCASSRRQSYNSPLHFGNGTRLTVT.

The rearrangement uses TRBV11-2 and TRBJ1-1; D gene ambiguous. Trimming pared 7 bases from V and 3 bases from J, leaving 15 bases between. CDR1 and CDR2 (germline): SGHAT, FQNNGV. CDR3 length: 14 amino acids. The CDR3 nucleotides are TGTGCCAGCACCTTGGGCGTAGGTGACACTGAAGCTTTCTTT. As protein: CASTLGVGDTEAFF.

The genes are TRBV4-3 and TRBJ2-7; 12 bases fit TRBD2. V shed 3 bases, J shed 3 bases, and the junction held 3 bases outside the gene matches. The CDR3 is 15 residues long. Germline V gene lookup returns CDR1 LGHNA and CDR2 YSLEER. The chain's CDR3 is CASSQTSGSFYEQYF. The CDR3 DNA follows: TGCGCCAGCAGCCAGACTAGCGGGAGTTTCTACGAGCAGTACTTC.

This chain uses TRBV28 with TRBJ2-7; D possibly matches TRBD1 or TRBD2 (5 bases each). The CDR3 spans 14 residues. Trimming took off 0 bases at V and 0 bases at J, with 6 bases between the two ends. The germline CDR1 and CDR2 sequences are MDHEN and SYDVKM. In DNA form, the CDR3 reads TGTGCCAGCAGTTTATGGGGGGACTCCTACGAGCAGTACTTC. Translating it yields CASSLWGDSYEQYF.

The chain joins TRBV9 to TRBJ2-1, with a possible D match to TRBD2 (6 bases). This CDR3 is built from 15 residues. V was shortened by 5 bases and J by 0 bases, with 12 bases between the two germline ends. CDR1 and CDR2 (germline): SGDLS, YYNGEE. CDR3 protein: CASSRAGGSYNEQFF. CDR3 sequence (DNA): TGTGCCAGCAGTCGAGCGGGCGGCTCCTACAATGAGCAGTTCTTC. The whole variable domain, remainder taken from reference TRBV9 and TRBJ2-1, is DSGVTQTPKHLITATGQRVTLRCSPRSGDLSVYWYQQSLDQGLQFLIQYYNGEERAKGNILERFSAQQFPDLHSELNLSSLELGDSALYFCASSRAGGSYNEQFFGPGTRLTVL.

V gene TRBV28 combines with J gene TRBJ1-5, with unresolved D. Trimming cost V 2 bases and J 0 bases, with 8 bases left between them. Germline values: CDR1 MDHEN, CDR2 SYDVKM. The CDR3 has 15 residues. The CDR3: CASSLGGSSNQPQHF. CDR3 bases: TGTGCCAGCAGTTTAGGAGGGAGTAGCAATCAGCCCCAGCATTTT.

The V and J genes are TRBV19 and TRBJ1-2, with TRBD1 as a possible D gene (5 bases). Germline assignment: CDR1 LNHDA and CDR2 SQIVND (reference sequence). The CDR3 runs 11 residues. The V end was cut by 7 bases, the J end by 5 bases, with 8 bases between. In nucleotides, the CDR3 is TGTGCCAGTATGGCAGGGTATGGCTACACCTTC. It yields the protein CASMAGYGYTF.

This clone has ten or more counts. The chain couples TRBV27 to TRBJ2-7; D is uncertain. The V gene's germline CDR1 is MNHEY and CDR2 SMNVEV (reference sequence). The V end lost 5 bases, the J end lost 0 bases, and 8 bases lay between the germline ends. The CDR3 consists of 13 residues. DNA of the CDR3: TGTGCCAGCAGTCCCCCATTCTCCTACGAGCAGTACTTC. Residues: CASSPPFSYEQYF.

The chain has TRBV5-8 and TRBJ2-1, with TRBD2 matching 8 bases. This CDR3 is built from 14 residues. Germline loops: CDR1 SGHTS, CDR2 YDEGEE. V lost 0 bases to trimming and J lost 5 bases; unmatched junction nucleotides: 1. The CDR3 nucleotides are TGTGCCAGCAGCTTGGTAGCGGGGAACAATGAGCAGTTCTTC. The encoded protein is CASSLVAGNNEQFF.

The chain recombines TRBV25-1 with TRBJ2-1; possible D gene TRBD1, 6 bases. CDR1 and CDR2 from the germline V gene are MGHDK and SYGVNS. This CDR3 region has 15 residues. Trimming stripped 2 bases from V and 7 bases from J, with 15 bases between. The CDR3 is CASSEGGTGTNEQFF. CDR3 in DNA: TGTGCCAGCAGTGAAGGGGGAACAGGGACAAATGAGCAGTTCTTC. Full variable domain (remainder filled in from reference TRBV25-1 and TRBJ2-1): EADIYQTPRYLVIGTGKKITLECSQTMGHDKMYWYQQDPGMELHLIHYSYGVNSTEKGDLSSESTVSRIRTEHFPLTLESARPSHTSQYLCASSEGGTGTNEQFFGPGTRLTVL.

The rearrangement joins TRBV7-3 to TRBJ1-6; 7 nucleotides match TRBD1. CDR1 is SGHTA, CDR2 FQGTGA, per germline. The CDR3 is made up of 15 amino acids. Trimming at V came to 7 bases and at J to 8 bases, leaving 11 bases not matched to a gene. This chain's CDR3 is CASTHRRTGDSPLHF. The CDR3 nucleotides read TGTGCCAGCACCCACCGGCGGACAGGTGATTCACCCCTCCACTTT.

The CDR3 bases are TGTGCCAGCAGCTTAGCGGGGGGAACTAGCGGCTACAATGAGCAGTTCTTC. Its protein product is CASSLAGGTSGYNEQFF. The gene calls are TRBV7-6 and TRBJ2-1; 8 bases fit TRBD2. Germline V CDR1 and CDR2: SGHVS, FNYEAQ. CDR3 length: 17 residues. V gave up 0 bases and J gave up 3 bases; unmatched junction bases: 7.

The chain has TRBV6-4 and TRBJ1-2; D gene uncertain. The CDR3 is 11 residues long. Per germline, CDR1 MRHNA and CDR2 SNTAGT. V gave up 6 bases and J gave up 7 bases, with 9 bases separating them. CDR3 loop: CASSLAGGYTF. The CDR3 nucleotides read TGTGCCAGCAGCCTGGCGGGTGGCTACACCTTC.

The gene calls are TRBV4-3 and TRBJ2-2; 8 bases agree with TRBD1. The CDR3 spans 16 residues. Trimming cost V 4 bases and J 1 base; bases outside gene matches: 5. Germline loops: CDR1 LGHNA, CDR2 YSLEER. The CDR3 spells CASSRRQGRNTGELFF. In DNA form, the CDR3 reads TGCGCCAGCAGCCGCAGACAGGGGAGGAACACCGGGGAGCTGTTTTTT.

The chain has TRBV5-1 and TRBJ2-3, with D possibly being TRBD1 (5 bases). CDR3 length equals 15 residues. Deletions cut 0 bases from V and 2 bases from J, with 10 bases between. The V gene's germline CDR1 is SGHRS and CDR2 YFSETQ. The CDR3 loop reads CASSLDRSSTDTQYF. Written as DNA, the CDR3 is TGCGCCAGCAGCTTGGACAGGTCCTCCACAGATACGCAGTATTTT.

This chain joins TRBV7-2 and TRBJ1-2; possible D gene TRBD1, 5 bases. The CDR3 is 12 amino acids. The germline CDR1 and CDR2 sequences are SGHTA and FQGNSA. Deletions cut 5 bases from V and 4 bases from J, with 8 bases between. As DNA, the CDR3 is TGTGCCAGCAGCGGCGACAGCTATGGCTACACCTTC. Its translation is CASSGDSYGYTF.

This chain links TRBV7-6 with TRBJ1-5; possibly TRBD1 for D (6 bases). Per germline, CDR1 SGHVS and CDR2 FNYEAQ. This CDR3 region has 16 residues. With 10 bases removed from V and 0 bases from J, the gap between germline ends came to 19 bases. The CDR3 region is CATSIGGGNSNQPQHF. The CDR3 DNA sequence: TGTGCCACCTCTATTGGGGGGGGCAATAGCAATCAGCCCCAGCATTTT.

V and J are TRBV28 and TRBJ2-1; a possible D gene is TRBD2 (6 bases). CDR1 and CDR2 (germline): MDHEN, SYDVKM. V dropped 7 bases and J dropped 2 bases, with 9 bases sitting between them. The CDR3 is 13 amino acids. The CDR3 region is CASISGAYNEQFF. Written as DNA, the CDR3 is TGTGCCAGCATCTCGGGGGCCTACAATGAGCAGTTCTTC.

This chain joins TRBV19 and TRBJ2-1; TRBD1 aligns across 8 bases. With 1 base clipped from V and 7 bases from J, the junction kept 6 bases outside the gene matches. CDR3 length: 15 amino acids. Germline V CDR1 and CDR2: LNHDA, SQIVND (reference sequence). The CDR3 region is CASSIGGTGQNEQFF. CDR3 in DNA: TGTGCCAGTAGTATAGGCGGGACAGGTCAGAATGAGCAGTTCTTC.

The CDR3 reads CASSVGLQVGHEKLFF. The CDR3 DNA reads TGTGCCAGCAGCGTAGGACTACAGGTCGGGCATGAAAAACTGTTTTTT. This chain joins TRBV9 and TRBJ1-4; D is possibly TRBD1 (5 bases). Per germline, CDR1 SGDLS and CDR2 YYNGEE. The CDR3 sequence is 16 residues long. V was shortened by 0 bases and J by 6 bases, with 15 bases between the two germline ends.

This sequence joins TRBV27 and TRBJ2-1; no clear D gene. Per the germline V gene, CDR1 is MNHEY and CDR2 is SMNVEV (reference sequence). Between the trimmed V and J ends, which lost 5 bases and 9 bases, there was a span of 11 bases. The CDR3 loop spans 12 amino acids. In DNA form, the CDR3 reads TGTGCCAGCAGTCCCCCCTCACCTGAGCAGTTCTTC. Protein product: CASSPPSPEQFF.

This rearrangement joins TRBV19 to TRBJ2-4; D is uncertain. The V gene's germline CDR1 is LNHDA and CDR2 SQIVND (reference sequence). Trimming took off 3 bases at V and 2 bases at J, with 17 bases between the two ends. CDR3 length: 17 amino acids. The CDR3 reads CASSIGRPLQPKNIQYF. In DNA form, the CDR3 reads TGTGCCAGTAGTATTGGTCGACCGCTTCAACCCAAAAACATTCAGTACTTC.

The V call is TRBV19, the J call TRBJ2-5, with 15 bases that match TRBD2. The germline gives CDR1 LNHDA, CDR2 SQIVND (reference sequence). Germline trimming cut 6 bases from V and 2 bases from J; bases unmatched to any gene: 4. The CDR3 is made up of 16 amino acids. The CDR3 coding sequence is TGTGCCAGTAGCCGGGGACTAGCGGGAGGACAAGAGACCCAGTACTTC. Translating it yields CASSRGLAGGQETQYF.

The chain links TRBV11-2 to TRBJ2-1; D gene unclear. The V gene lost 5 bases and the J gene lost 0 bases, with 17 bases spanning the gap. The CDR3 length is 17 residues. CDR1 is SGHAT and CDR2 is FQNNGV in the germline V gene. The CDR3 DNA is TGTGCCAGCAGCACTCTTTTGGGGAAACTCTCCTACAATGAGCAGTTCTTC. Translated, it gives CASSTLLGKLSYNEQFF.

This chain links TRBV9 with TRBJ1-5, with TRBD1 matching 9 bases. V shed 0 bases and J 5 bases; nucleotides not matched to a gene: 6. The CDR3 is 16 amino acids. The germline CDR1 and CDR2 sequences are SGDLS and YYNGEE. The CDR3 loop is CASSVGTGTGHQPQHF. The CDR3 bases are TGTGCCAGCAGCGTAGGAACCGGGACAGGGCATCAGCCCCAGCATTTT. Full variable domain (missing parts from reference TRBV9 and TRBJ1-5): DSGVTQTPKHLITATGQRVTLRCSPRSGDLSVYWYQQSLDQGLQFLIQYYNGEERAKGNILERFSAQQFPDLHSELNLSSLELGDSALYFCASSVGTGTGHQPQHFGDGTRLSIL.

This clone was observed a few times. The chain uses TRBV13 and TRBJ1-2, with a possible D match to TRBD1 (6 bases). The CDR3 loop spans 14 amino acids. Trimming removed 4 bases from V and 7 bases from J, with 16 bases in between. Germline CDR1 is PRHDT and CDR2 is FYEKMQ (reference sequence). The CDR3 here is CASSSKGGTVGYTF. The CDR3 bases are TGTGCCAGCAGCTCGAAGGGGGGGACGGTTGGCTACACCTTC. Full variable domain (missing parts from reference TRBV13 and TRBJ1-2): AAGVIQSPRHLIKEKRETATLKCYPIPRHDTVYWYQQGPGQDPQFLISFYEKMQSDKGSIPDRFSAQQFSDYHSELNMSSLELGDSALYFCASSSKGGTVGYTFGSGTRLTVV.

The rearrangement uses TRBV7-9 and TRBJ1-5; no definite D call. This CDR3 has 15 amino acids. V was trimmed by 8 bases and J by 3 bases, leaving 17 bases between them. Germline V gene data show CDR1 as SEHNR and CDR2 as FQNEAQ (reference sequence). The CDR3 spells CASGPAGVLNQPQHF. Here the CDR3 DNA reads TGTGCCAGCGGGCCAGCGGGAGTCCTCAATCAGCCCCAGCATTTT.

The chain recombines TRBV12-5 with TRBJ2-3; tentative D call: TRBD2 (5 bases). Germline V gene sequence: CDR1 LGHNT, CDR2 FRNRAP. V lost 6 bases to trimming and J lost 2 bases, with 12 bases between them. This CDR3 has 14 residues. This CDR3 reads CASGRSGSTDTQYF. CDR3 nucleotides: TGTGCTAGTGGGAGGAGCGGATCCACAGATACGCAGTATTTT. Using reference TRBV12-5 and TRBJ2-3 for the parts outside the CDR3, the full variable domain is DARVTQTPRHKVTEMGQEVTMRCQPILGHNTVFWYRQTMMQGLELLAYFRNRAPLDDSGMPKDRFSAEMPDATLATLKIQPSEPRDSAVYFCASGRSGSTDTQYFGPGTRLTVL.

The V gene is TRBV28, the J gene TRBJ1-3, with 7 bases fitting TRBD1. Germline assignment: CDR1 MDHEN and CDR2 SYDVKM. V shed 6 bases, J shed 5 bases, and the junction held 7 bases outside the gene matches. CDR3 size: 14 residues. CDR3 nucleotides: TGTGCCAGCAGCACAGGGGTATGGAGAAACACCATATATTTT. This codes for CASSTGVWRNTIYF.

Written as DNA, the CDR3 is TGTGCCACCAGTGTGGGCGGGGGGGCAGATACGCAGTATTTT. Residues: CATSVGGGADTQYF. The chain carries TRBV24-1 and TRBJ2-3, with 9 positions matching TRBD2. V lost 5 bases to trimming and J lost 4 bases; unmatched junction nucleotides: 3. Germline V lookup: CDR1 KGHDR, CDR2 SFDVKD. The CDR3 consists of 14 residues.

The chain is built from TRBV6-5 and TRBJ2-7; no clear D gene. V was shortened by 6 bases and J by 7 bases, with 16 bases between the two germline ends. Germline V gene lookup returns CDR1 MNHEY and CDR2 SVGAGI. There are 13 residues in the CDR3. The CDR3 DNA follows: TGTGCCAGCAGATCCGGGCCTACTGGGGAGCAGTACTTC. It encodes CASRSGPTGEQYF.

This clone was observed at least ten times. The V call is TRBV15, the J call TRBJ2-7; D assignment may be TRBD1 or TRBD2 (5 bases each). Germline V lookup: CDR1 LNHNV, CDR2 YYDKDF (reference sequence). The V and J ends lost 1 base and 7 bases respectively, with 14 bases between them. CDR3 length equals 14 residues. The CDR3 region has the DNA TGTGCCACCAGCAGAGGGCACAGGAGGCAAGAGCAGTACTTC. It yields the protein CATSRGHRRQEQYF.